This T cell receptor (beta chain) was sequenced during a study of OX40 agonist ivuxolimab in advanced cancers. Measured with immunoSEQ multiplex PCR; TCRdb has only the in-frame clones, and not every one. In the table there are 65,000 to 80,000 clones, approximately 80% of which are singletons. This clone showed up just a few times. Trimming removed 3 bases at V and 0 bases at J, with 6 bases between. There are 13 residues in the CDR3. Germline assignment: CDR1 SGHRS and CDR2 YFSETQ. The V and J genes are TRBV5-1 and TRBJ1-1; D call uncertain. This specimen was CD4+ or CD8+ T cells sorted from blood, taken in a trial of the OX40 agonist ivuxolimab. This clonotype was obtained from an adult with an advanced solid tumor such as melanoma, head and neck, liver or kidney cancer. CDR3 sequence reads: CASSYGLNTEAFF. The CDR3 DNA is TGCGCCAGCAGCTACGGTCTGAACACTGAAGCTTTCTTT.